This TCR beta chain was identified in a study of blood T cells in healthy people across ages. Primed by a sample-barcoded 5' primer and a J-beta primer mix, a second PCR proceeded for about 7 to 11 cycles. TCRdb itself ran the 5' RACE reads through MiXCR, one entry per CDR3 protein. The repertoire holds 660,000 or so distinct CDR3 sequences, roughly 58% seen once, with 30% to 45% in the top ten. The CDR3 is 15 residues long. This TCR was sampled from a man aged 55 to 69 in good health. Sequenced sample: blood. J is TRBJ1-1 and V is TRBV21-1; the table's TRBD1 call for D was not verified on the DNA. TRBV21-1 is tagged as a pseudogene. As DNA, the CDR3 is TGTGCCAGCAGCAAACACCCAGGGGCGAACACTGAAGCTTTCTTT. Its translation is CASSKHPGANTEAFF.